Sequencing of this T cell receptor beta chain was carried out in a study of OX40 agonist ivuxolimab in advanced cancers. This clone was seen only once. Using immunoSEQ multiplex PCR, the repertoire was profiled, and TCRdb retains in-frame clones only, with some absent. The sample contains about 35,000 clones, roughly 90% of which appear only once. Germline loops: CDR1 MRHNA, CDR2 SNTAGT. Trimming removed 0 bases at V and 5 bases at J, with 10 bases between. The CDR3 is made up of 14 amino acids. Sequencing was performed on CD4+ or CD8+ T cells sorted from blood, taken in a trial of the OX40 agonist ivuxolimab. The sequence was obtained from an adult with an advanced solid tumor such as melanoma, head and neck, liver or kidney cancer. The chain employs TRBV6-4 and TRBJ2-5; D could derive from TRBD1 or TRBD2 (5 bases each). The CDR3 coding sequence is TGTGCCAGCAGTGACTCGGCAGGGACGGAGACCCAGTACTTC. Translation gives CASSDSAGTETQYF.